One and the same sample provided the 2 T cell receptor beta chains below, sequenced in a study of blood T cells in healthy people across ages. A second PCR of about 6 to 12 cycles used a sample-barcoded 5' primer and a J-beta primer mix. In TCRdb, the 5' RACE reads were re-called with MiXCR into one record per CDR3 protein. Altogether roughly 1.4 million distinct CDR3 sequences are present, roughly 59% being singletons, with the ten largest covering roughly 6.3%. Sample: blood. All receptors come from a man aged 18 to 29 in good health.

The rearrangement uses TRBV20-1 and TRBJ2-7; unclear D gene. CDR3 length: 13 residues. Germline lookup yields CDR1 DFQATT and CDR2 SNEGSKA (reference sequence). Trimming removed 6 bases at V and 2 bases at J, with 14 bases between. CDR3 nucleotide sequence: TGCAGTGCGACTCTGGACGCGACCTACGAGCAGTACTTC. Translation: CSATLDATYEQYF.

This sequence joins TRBV20-1 and TRBJ2-7; the match to TRBD2 covers 11 bases. The DNA end lines up better with TRBJ2-5; the J call may be wrong. From germline, CDR1 is DFQATT and CDR2 SNEGSKA (reference sequence). The CDR3 is 16 amino acids. DNA of the CDR3: TGCAGTGCTATTGATCTAGCGGGAGGACGGTTGGAGACCCAGTACTTC. This sequence encodes CSAIDLAGGRLETQYF.